This passage covers 13 T cell receptor beta chains from one sample sequenced in a study of Graves' ophthalmopathy and Graves' hyperthyroidism. Amplifying from RNA transcripts, the study obtained TCR beta CDR3 regions. The authors performed first-round RT-PCR with HTBI primers and then a second-round multiplex PCR. TCRdb reprocessed the multiplex PCR reads with MiXCR, giving one entry per CDR3 protein. The data hold 300,000 to 400,000 distinct CDR3 sequences, with 17% observed a single time. Sequenced material: peripheral blood. Receptors were obtained from an adult man with Graves' ophthalmopathy.

Remarks on this clonotype: Its ends do not fully match the called genes, so a read error is possible. The chain links TRBV2 to TRBJ2-2, with D possibly being TRBD2 (5 bases). The CDR3 covers 14 residues. Germline V gives CDR1 SNHLY, CDR2 FYNNEI. The CDR3 sequence is CASGRNINTGELSF. The CDR3 nucleotides are TGTGCCAGCGGAAGGAATATAAACACCGGGGAGCTGTCTTTT.

This clonotype was seen ten or more times. The rearrangement uses TRBV27 and TRBJ1-5; TRBD1 might be the D (5 bases). CDR1 is MNHEY and CDR2 is SMNVEV in the germline V gene (reference sequence). CDR3 length: 14 amino acids. V lost 6 bases, J lost 4 bases, and 13 bases lay in between. The CDR3 sequence is CASRFRGGNQPQHF. The CDR3 coding sequence is TGTGCCAGCAGATTCCGGGGGGGTAATCAGCCCCAGCATTTT.

This clonotype was counted many times. The V gene is TRBV7-9, the J gene TRBJ2-5; D gene unclear. Germline V lookup: CDR1 SEHNR, CDR2 FQNEAQ (reference sequence). This CDR3 has 14 residues. The V end was cut by 2 bases, the J end by 10 bases, with 17 bases between. The CDR3 DNA reads TGTGCCAGCAGCTTACTTGCTGCCACGATGAACCAGTACTTC. It yields the protein CASSLLAATMNQYF. The entire variable domain, with the rest obtained from reference TRBV7-9 and TRBJ2-5, is as follows: DTGVSQNPRHKITKRGQNVTFRCDPISEHNRLYWYRQTLGQGPEFLTYFQNEAQLEKSRLLSDRFSAERPKGSFSTLEIQRTEQGDSAMYLCASSLLAATMNQYFGPGTRLLVL.

This clonotype was observed many times. The chain combines TRBV4-3 with TRBJ1-1; D call uncertain. Germline assignment: CDR1 LGHNA and CDR2 YSLEER. V was pared by 0 bases and J by 0 bases, with 5 bases between. The CDR3 sequence is 14 residues long. The CDR3 nucleotides are TGCGCCAGCAGCCAAGACGCGGTGAACACTGAAGCTTTCTTT. Translated: CASSQDAVNTEAFF.

This clonotype showed up many times. The rearrangement joins TRBV6-5 to TRBJ1-5; D is unresolved. Germline CDR1 and CDR2: MNHEY and SVGAGI. The length of the CDR3 is 14 residues. V lost 5 bases to trimming and J lost 7 bases, with 15 bases between them. CDR3 loop: CASSPGRVSQPQHF. In DNA, the CDR3 is TGTGCCAGCAGTCCCGGAAGGGTTTCCCAGCCCCAGCATTTT.

This clonotype was seen repeatedly, ten times or more. This sequence joins TRBV5-4 and TRBJ1-2; 7 nucleotides match TRBD1. With V trimmed by 3 bases and J by 4 bases, 3 bases remained unmatched. This CDR3 is built from 13 residues. CDR1 SGHNT and CDR2 YYREEE come from the germline V gene (reference sequence). This chain's CDR3 is CASSSGQLYGYTF. DNA of the CDR3: TGTGCCAGCAGCTCGGGACAGCTCTATGGCTACACCTTC.

This clonotype has ten or more counts. This chain connects TRBV20-1 to TRBJ1-5, with 9 bases identical to TRBD1. The CDR3 covers 14 residues. The junction had 7 bases not matched to a gene; V was cut back by 4 bases and J by 6 bases. Germline loops: CDR1 DFQATT, CDR2 SNEGSKA (reference sequence). The CDR3 spells CSANTGGGGQPQHF. The CDR3 DNA reads TGCAGTGCTAACACAGGGGGCGGAGGTCAGCCCCAGCATTTT.

The chain combines TRBV11-3 with TRBJ2-5, with D possibly being TRBD1 or TRBD2 (5 bases each). There are 16 residues in the CDR3. The germline gives CDR1 SGHNT, CDR2 YENEEA. The V gene lost 4 bases and the J gene lost 2 bases, with 17 bases spanning the gap. This chain's CDR3 is CASSSSRGPRQETQYF. Here the CDR3 DNA reads TGTGCCAGCAGCTCATCTCGGGGACCAAGACAAGAGACCCAGTACTTC.

This clonotype has a count of ten or more. The J gene is TRBJ2-7, the V gene TRBV27; 14 bases match TRBD2. Trimming took 5 bases from V and 2 from J; bases not matched to a gene: 8. CDR1 is MNHEY, CDR2 SMNVEV, per germline (reference sequence). The CDR3 has 17 residues. The CDR3 DNA reads TGTGCCAGCAGTCCACTGACTAGCGGGGGGGCAGCCTACGAGCAGTACTTC. Translated, it gives CASSPLTSGGAAYEQYF.

V usage is TRBV2 and J usage is TRBJ2-7; 9 nucleotides agree with TRBD2. This CDR3 region has 14 residues. CDR1 SNHLY and CDR2 FYNNEI come from the germline V gene. The ends lost 9 bases at V and 5 bases at J; junction bases unmatched: 11. The CDR3: CASSPSGRSHEQYF. The CDR3 bases are TGTGCCAGTAGTCCCAGCGGGAGGTCCCACGAGCAGTACTTC.

This clonotype was observed many times. The chain employs TRBV18 and TRBJ1-5; D remains unclear. This CDR3 contains 13 residues. Germline CDR1 KGHSH, CDR2 LQKENI. Trimming removed 4 bases from V and 0 bases from J, with 4 bases in between. The CDR3 sequence: CASSLHSNQPQHF. The DNA of the CDR3 is TGTGCCAGCTCACTCCATAGCAATCAGCCCCAGCATTTT.

This clonotype came up many times. The V gene is TRBV30, the J gene TRBJ2-7, with TRBD1 matching over 10 bases. Germline V gives CDR1 GTSNPN, CDR2 SVGIG (reference sequence). The CDR3 loop spans 14 amino acids. Trimming at V came to 3 bases and at J to 7 bases, leaving 9 bases not matched to a gene. The CDR3 region has the DNA TGTGCCTGGAGGCCCCGAGACAGGGGGCGGGAGCAGTACTTC. It codes for CAWRPRDRGREQYF. Using reference TRBV30 and TRBJ2-7 for the parts outside the CDR3, the full variable domain is SQTIHQWPATLVQPVGSPLSLECTVEGTSNPNLYWYRQAAGRGLQLLFYSVGIGQISSEVPQNLSASRPQDRQFILSSKKLLLSDSGFYLCAWRPRDRGREQYFGPGTRLTVT.

At least ten counts were recorded for this clonotype. The CDR3 coding sequence is TGCGCCAGCAGCGGCGGGACAGGGGGCGAAGCTTTCTTT. It codes for CASSGGTGGEAFF. The chain is built from TRBV5-1 and TRBJ1-1; TRBD1 aligns across 12 bases. After removal of 4 bases from V and 8 bases from J, the junction contained 3 bases not matched to a gene. CDR3 length equals 13 residues. The germline V gene encodes CDR1 SGHRS and CDR2 YFSETQ.